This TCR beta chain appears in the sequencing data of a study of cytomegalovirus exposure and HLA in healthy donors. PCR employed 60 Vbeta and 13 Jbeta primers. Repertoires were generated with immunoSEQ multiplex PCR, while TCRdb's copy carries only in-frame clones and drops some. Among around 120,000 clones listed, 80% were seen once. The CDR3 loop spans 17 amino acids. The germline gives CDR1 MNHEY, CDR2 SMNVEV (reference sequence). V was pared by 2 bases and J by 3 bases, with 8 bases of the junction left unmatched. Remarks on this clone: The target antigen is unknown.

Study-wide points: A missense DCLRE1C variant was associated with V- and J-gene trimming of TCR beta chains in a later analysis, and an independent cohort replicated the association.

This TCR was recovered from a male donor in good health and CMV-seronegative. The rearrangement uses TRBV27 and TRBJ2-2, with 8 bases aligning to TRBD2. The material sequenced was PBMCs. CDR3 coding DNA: TGTGCCAGCAGTTTACGGTGGCGGGGGGCCCACACCGGGGAGCTGTTTTTT. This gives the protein CASSLRWRGAHTGELFF.